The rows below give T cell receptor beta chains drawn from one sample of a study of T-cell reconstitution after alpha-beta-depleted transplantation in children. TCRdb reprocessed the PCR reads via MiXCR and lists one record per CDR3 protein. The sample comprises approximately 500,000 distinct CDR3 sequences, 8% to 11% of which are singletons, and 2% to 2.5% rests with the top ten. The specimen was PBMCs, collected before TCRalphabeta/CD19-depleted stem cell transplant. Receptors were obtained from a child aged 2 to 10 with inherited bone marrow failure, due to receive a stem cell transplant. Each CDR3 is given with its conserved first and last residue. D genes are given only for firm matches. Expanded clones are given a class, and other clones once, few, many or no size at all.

CDR3: CASSTRQGASRRTEAFF
DNA: TGTGCCAGTAGTACCCGACAGGGCGCGAGTCGAAGAACTGAAGCTTTCTTT
size: few
J: TRBJ1-1
V: TRBV19
length: 17
D: TRBD1

CDR3: CSAPQRTSGRGDEQFF
DNA: TGCAGTGCTCCCCAAAGGACTAGCGGGAGAGGGGATGAGCAGTTCTTC
size: .
J: TRBJ2-1
V: TRBV20-1
length: 16
D: TRBD2

CDR3: CASSSPLAGVGPGELFF
DNA: TGCGCCAGCAGCTCCCCCTTAGCGGGAGTGGGACCCGGGGAGCTGTTTTTT
size: many
J: TRBJ2-2
V: TRBV5-1
length: 17
D: TRBD2

CDR3: CASSPDRGRQYF
DNA: TGTGCCAGCAGCCCGGACAGGGGGCGCCAGTACTTC
size: many
J: TRBJ2-7
V: TRBV3-1
length: 12
D: TRBD1

CDR3: CAWSLTRDRDYEQYF
DNA: TGTGCCTGGAGTCTTACTCGGGACAGGGACTACGAGCAGTACTTC
size: many
J: TRBJ2-7
V: TRBV30
length: 15
D: TRBD1

CDR3: CASSLPDRGPFDEKLFF
DNA: TGTGCCAGCAGCTTACCCGACAGGGGGCCCTTCGATGAAAAACTGTTTTTT
size: many
J: TRBJ1-4
V: TRBV7-2
length: 17
D: TRBD1

CDR3: CASSLGTSGRSYEQYF
DNA: TGTGCCAGCAGCTTGGGGACTAGCGGAAGGTCCTACGAGCAGTACTTC
size: many
J: TRBJ2-7
V: TRBV5-5
length: 16
D: TRBD2

CDR3: CASRDRTGSSYEQYF
DNA: TGTGCCAGCAGAGACCGGACAGGGAGCTCCTACGAGCAGTACTTC
size: many
J: TRBJ2-7
V: TRBV27
length: 15
D: TRBD1

CDR3: CASSHSQGDPYNEQFF
DNA: TGTGCCAGCAGCCACTCTCAGGGGGATCCCTACAATGAGCAGTTCTTC
size: many
J: TRBJ2-1
V: TRBV4-2
length: 16
D: TRBD1

CDR3: CASSLKGGTVSSGANVLTF
DNA: TGTGCCAGCAGCCTAAAAGGGGGGACAGTTAGTTCTGGGGCCAACGTCCTGACTTTC
size: few
J: TRBJ2-6
V: TRBV7-6
length: 19
D: .

CDR3: CASSLVVGPGELFF
DNA: TGTGCCAGCAGCTTAGTCGTGGGGCCCGGGGAGCTGTTTTTT
size: many
J: TRBJ2-2
V: TRBV7-9
length: 14
D: .

CDR3: CASNVGNEQFF
DNA: TGTGCCAGCAATGTCGGCAATGAGCAGTTCTTC
size: many
J: TRBJ2-1
V: TRBV12-3/TRBV12-4
length: 11
D: .

CDR3: CASSVVGRTQETQYF
DNA: TGTGCCAGCAGCGTAGTAGGGCGGACCCAAGAGACCCAGTACTTC
size: many
J: TRBJ2-5
V: TRBV9
length: 15
D: .

CDR3: CACRGGQGANQPQHF
DNA: TGTGCCTGCAGAGGGGGACAGGGGGCGAATCAGCCCCAGCATTTT
size: few
J: TRBJ1-5
V: TRBV19
length: 15
D: TRBD1

CDR3: CSGGGANYGYTF
DNA: TGCAGCGGAGGGGGCGCAAACTATGGCTACACCTTC
size: many
J: TRBJ1-2
V: TRBV29-1
length: 12
D: TRBD1

CDR3: CASSLNGLAGETQYF
DNA: TGTGCCAGCAGTCTCAATGGACTAGCGGGCGAGACCCAGTACTTC
size: many
J: TRBJ2-5
V: TRBV28
length: 15
D: TRBD2

CDR3: CASSFWGNLPPGTLAGVGTGELFF
DNA: TGTGCCAGCAGTTTCTGGGGGAACCTTCCCCCCGGCACTCTAGCGGGAGTTGGCACCGGGGAGCTGTTTTTT
size: .
J: TRBJ2-2
V: TRBV28
length: 24
D: TRBD2

CDR3: CATRQSATNEKLFF
DNA: TGTGCCACCAGGCAATCCGCAACTAATGAAAAACTGTTTTTT
size: many
J: TRBJ1-4
V: TRBV15
length: 14
D: .

CDR3: CASSLTSGAGPEAFF
DNA: TGTGCCAGCAGCTTAACGTCGGGGGCCGGCCCTGAAGCTTTCTTT
size: many
J: TRBJ1-1
V: TRBV7-2
length: 15
D: .

CDR3: CASSLEGTNYEQYF
DNA: TGCGCCAGCAGCTTGGAAGGGACAAACTACGAGCAGTACTTC
size: many
J: TRBJ2-7
V: TRBV5-1
length: 14
D: .

CDR3: CSAVTGSYNQPQHF
DNA: TGCAGTGCGGTGACAGGGAGCTATAATCAGCCCCAGCATTTT
size: few
J: TRBJ1-5
V: TRBV20-1
length: 14
D: TRBD1

CDR3: CASSPSLGQGAGEQFF
DNA: TGTGCCAGCAGCCCCAGCCTAGGGCAGGGGGCAGGGGAGCAGTTCTTC
size: many
J: TRBJ2-1
V: TRBV12-3/TRBV12-4
length: 16
D: TRBD1

CDR3: CASSFTGGTDTQYF
DNA: TGTGCCAGCAGTTTTACGGGTGGCACAGATACGCAGTATTTT
size: many
J: TRBJ2-3
V: TRBV27
length: 14
D: .

CDR3: CASSSGGQNTGELFF
DNA: TGCGCCAGCAGCTCCGGCGGACAGAACACCGGGGAGCTGTTTTTT
size: .
J: TRBJ2-2
V: TRBV4-1
length: 15
D: .

CDR3: CASSPTTGQGAYNEQFF
DNA: TGTGCCAGCTCACCCACGACCGGGCAGGGGGCCTACAATGAGCAGTTCTTC
size: many
J: TRBJ2-1
V: TRBV18
length: 17
D: TRBD1

CDR3: CSASRAGVYGYTF
DNA: TGCAGTGCTAGTCGGGCAGGGGTCTATGGCTACACCTTC
size: .
J: TRBJ1-2
V: TRBV20-1
length: 13
D: .

CDR3: CASTQEVSWDFGVETQYF
DNA: TGTGCCAGCACCCAAGAGGTCTCGTGGGACTTCGGGGTGGAGACCCAGTACTTC
size: few
J: TRBJ2-5
V: TRBV3-1
length: 18
D: .

CDR3: CASSARVRYNEQFF
DNA: TGTGCCAGCAGCGCGCGTGTAAGATACAATGAGCAGTTCTTC
size: many
J: TRBJ2-1
V: TRBV13
length: 14
D: .

CDR3: CASSISGSWYEQFF
DNA: TGTGCCAGCAGCATTAGCGGGAGTTGGTATGAGCAGTTCTTC
size: many
J: TRBJ2-1
V: TRBV12-3/TRBV12-4
length: 14
D: TRBD2

CDR3: CASSLGRGRGEKLFF
DNA: TGTGCCAGCAGTTTGGGAAGGGGGCGCGGGGAAAAACTGTTTTTT
size: many
J: TRBJ1-4
V: TRBV27
length: 15
D: TRBD1

CDR3: CASSPGVAGGPFNEQFF
DNA: TGTGCCAGCAGCCCCGGGGTAGCGGGAGGACCCTTCAATGAGCAGTTCTTC
size: many
J: TRBJ2-1
V: TRBV7-8
length: 17
D: TRBD2

CDR3: CASSSRAGGTDTQYF
DNA: TGTGCCAGCAGCTCGAGGGCCGGTGGAACAGATACGCAGTATTTT
size: .
J: TRBJ2-3
V: TRBV7-8
length: 15
D: .

CDR3: CASSRDRPSNQPQHF
DNA: TGTGCCAGCAGCCGGGACAGACCTAGCAATCAGCCCCAGCATTTT
size: many
J: TRBJ1-5
V: TRBV7-8
length: 15
D: TRBD1

CDR3: CASSGYRDEQYF
DNA: TGTGCCAGCAGTGGCTACAGGGACGAGCAGTACTTC
size: many
J: TRBJ2-7
V: TRBV25-1
length: 12
D: .

CDR3: CSASGRGETQYF
DNA: TGCAGTGCTAGCGGGAGAGGGGAGACCCAGTACTTC
size: many
J: TRBJ2-5
V: TRBV20-1
length: 12
D: .

CDR3: CASSSKGLADNQPQHF
DNA: TGTGCCAGCAGTTCCAAAGGCCTGGCCGACAATCAGCCCCAGCATTTT
size: many
J: TRBJ1-5
V: TRBV6-5
length: 16
D: .

CDR3: CASSQDHFETGLLSGANVLTF
DNA: TGCGCCAGCAGCCAAGATCACTTCGAGACAGGGCTACTCTCTGGGGCCAACGTCCTGACTTTC
size: .
J: TRBJ2-6
V: TRBV4-1
length: 21
D: TRBD1

CDR3: CATSRGGLAGGDTQYF
DNA: TGTGCCACCAGCAGAGGGGGACTAGCGGGAGGAGATACGCAGTATTTT
size: many
J: TRBJ2-3
V: TRBV15
length: 16
D: TRBD2

CDR3: CSARGGMAFGETQYF
DNA: TGCAGTGCTAGAGGGGGAATGGCCTTTGGAGAGACCCAGTACTTC
size: many
J: TRBJ2-5
V: TRBV20-1
length: 15
D: .

CDR3: CSAREGTSGASF
DNA: TGCAGTGCTAGAGAGGGGACTAGCGGGGCGAGCTTC
size: .
J: TRBJ2-4
V: TRBV20-1
length: 12
D: TRBD2

CDR3: CASRSLGSDEKLFF
DNA: TGTGCCAGCAGAAGTCTTGGCTCTGACGAAAAACTGTTTTTT
size: many
J: TRBJ1-4
V: TRBV28
length: 14
D: .

CDR3: CASGLGGPYGYTF
DNA: TGTGCTAGTGGTTTAGGGGGTCCCTATGGCTACACCTTC
size: few
J: TRBJ1-2
V: TRBV12-5
length: 13
D: .

CDR3: CASSIWTGQNTEAFF
DNA: TGTGCCAGTAGTATTTGGACAGGTCAGAACACTGAAGCTTTCTTT
size: few
J: TRBJ1-1
V: TRBV19
length: 15
D: TRBD1

CDR3: CASSIAAGGNTEAFF
DNA: TGTGCCAGTAGTATTGCGGCAGGGGGGAACACTGAAGCTTTCTTT
size: .
J: TRBJ1-1
V: TRBV19
length: 15
D: TRBD1

CDR3: CASSLRQGVDIQYF
DNA: TGTGCCAGCAGTCTCAGACAGGGGGTCGACATTCAGTACTTC
size: many
J: TRBJ2-4
V: TRBV6-2/TRBV6-3
length: 14
D: TRBD1

CDR3: CASSLTYNEQFF
DNA: TGCGCCAGCAGCTTGACCTACAATGAGCAGTTCTTC
size: many
J: TRBJ2-1
V: TRBV28
length: 12
D: .

CDR3: CASSPTLTLWTQYF
DNA: TGTGCCAGCAGCCCTACCCTCACTCTTTGGACCCAGTACTTC
size: many
J: TRBJ2-5
V: TRBV12-3/TRBV12-4
length: 14
D: .

CDR3: CASSWGLAGHNEQFF
DNA: TGCGCCAGCAGCTGGGGACTAGCGGGCCACAATGAGCAGTTCTTC
size: many
J: TRBJ2-1
V: TRBV5-1
length: 15
D: TRBD2

CDR3: CAISPPGLVYEQYF
DNA: TGTGCCATCAGCCCTCCGGGACTAGTCTACGAGCAGTACTTC
size: .
J: TRBJ2-7
V: TRBV4-2
length: 14
D: TRBD2

CDR3: CATSRTGYGYTF
DNA: TGTGCCACCAGTCGGACAGGTTATGGCTACACCTTC
size: many
J: TRBJ1-2
V: TRBV24-1
length: 12
D: TRBD1

CDR3: CASSPYGQREWTYEQYF
DNA: TGTGCCAGCAGCCCGTACGGTCAGCGGGAGTGGACCTACGAGCAGTACTTC
size: many
J: TRBJ2-7
V: TRBV7-8
length: 17
D: TRBD2

CDR3: CASRAGVTEAFF
DNA: TGTGCCAGCAGGGCAGGGGTCACTGAAGCTTTCTTT
size: .
J: TRBJ1-1
V: TRBV12-3/TRBV12-4
length: 12
D: .

CDR3: CSAMLIDEQFF
DNA: TGCAGCGCTATGTTAATTGATGAGCAGTTCTTC
size: many
J: TRBJ2-1
V: TRBV29-1
length: 11
D: .